The 5 T cell receptor beta chains below were found in one sample sequenced in a study of beta chain features in type 1 diabetes. Overall study results and limits: There was a moderate but significant shortening of TCRB CDR3s in all four CD4+ subsets of Type 1 diabetes patients.

These receptors lack a known antigen. The study reverse transcribed the entire isolated RNA, so it sequenced expressed TCRB transcripts. Here immunoSEQ multiplex PCR was the method, and the copy in TCRdb shows in-frame clones only, minus some. The sample yields 300,000 to 350,000 clones, about 14% seen once. Sequenced input: naive CD4+ T cells from blood. All receptors derive from a young woman with type 1 diabetes.

This clone appeared a few times. The V call is TRBV7-9, the J call TRBJ2-7, with D tentatively TRBD2 (6 bases). The CDR3 runs to 12 residues. The germline CDR1 and CDR2 sequences are SEHNR and FQNEAQ (reference sequence). Trimming took 5 bases from V and 9 from J, leaving 14 bases between them. CDR3 bases: TGTGCCAGCAGCGATGCGACTAGTTTGCAGTACTTC. Protein: CASSDATSLQYF.

This clone was detected only a few times. The CDR3: CASRRERLLGEQFF. Written as DNA, the CDR3 is TGTGCCAGTAGACGGGAGAGATTGCTGGGTGAGCAGTTCTTC. The V and J genes are TRBV19 and TRBJ2-1; possibly TRBD2 for D (6 bases). The germline V and J ends were trimmed by 6 bases and 9 bases, with 18 bases remaining between them. There are 14 residues in the CDR3. Germline V CDR1 and CDR2: LNHDA, SQIVND (reference sequence).

This clone was observed a few times. A read error may produce the germline difference seen at one junction end. This chain connects TRBV29-1 to TRBJ2-5; 7 nucleotides agree with TRBD1. The CDR3 totals 13 residues. Per germline, CDR1 SQVTM and CDR2 ANQGSEA. CDR3: CGVGAGGKETQYF. In DNA form, the CDR3 reads TGCGGCGTTGGGGCAGGGGGTAAAGAGACCCAGTACTTC.

V usage is TRBV29-1 and J usage is TRBJ1-1, with 7 bases aligning to TRBD1. The CDR3 has 13 amino acids. CDR1 and CDR2 from the germline V gene are SQVTM and ANQGSEA. Losses at the gene ends were 7 bases for V and 0 bases for J; bases not matched to a gene: 5. CDR3 DNA sequence: TGCAGCGCTAGACAGGGTATGAACACTGAAGCTTTCTTT. Residues: CSARQGMNTEAFF.

A few counts support this clone. The chain recombines TRBV5-1 with TRBJ2-7; D is possibly TRBD1 or TRBD2 (5 bases each). Trimming took 4 bases from V and 2 from J, leaving 16 bases between them. The CDR3 runs 15 residues. From germline, CDR1 is SGHRS and CDR2 YFSETQ. This chain's CDR3 is CASSLGVGATYEQYF. The CDR3 region has the DNA TGCGCCAGCAGCCTGGGGGTAGGGGCCACCTACGAGCAGTACTTC.